This TCR beta chain is from a study of blood T cell repertoires in COVID-19. Looking at the study overall: Acute and convalescent COVID-19 samples came from the United States, Italy and Spain. PBMCs, B-cell-depleted T cells, or T cells were the source of the cDNA or gDNA that made up the material.

Authors' analysis steps: Amplification of reference gene primers was used by the study to estimate nucleated cell counts. Profiled with immunoSEQ multiplex PCR; TCRdb holds only in-frame clones, not every one. For V, J and clone size, that table is used; D and trimming come from the DNA. This sample has fewer than 120,000 clones, with 76% found just once. Trimming took off 3 bases at V and 5 bases at J, with 19 bases between the two ends. Germline V gives CDR1 MNHEY, CDR2 SVGAGI. This CDR3 region has 16 residues. The V call is TRBV6-5, the J call TRBJ2-5; D possibly corresponds to TRBD1 (6 bases). The receptor was isolated from a woman of 80 years or more with acute or convalescent COVID-19. The material sequenced was peripheral blood. The CDR3 sequence is CASSYTGPPSGETQYF. DNA of the CDR3: TGTGCCAGCAGTTATACAGGGCCCCCGTCAGGGGAGACCCAGTACTTC.